This TCR beta chain was retrieved from a study of glioma-infiltrating T cells after dendritic cell vaccination (dated by TCRdb to about 2016). The study in broad terms: The cohort comprised 15 or so glioblastoma patients from Phase I and II dendritic cell vaccination trials, 9 newly diagnosed and 6 with recurrent disease. Patients received autologous tumor lysate-pulsed dendritic cell vaccination between the early 2000s and the early 2010s. The vaccine consisted of monocyte-derived dendritic cells cultured less than 9 days with IL-4 and GM-CSF, then pulsed overnight with autologous tumor lysate. Three intradermal dendritic cell vaccine injections were administered to patients at biweekly intervals in the arm below the axilla. Tumor-infiltrating lymphocyte content was quantified and tumor and blood repertoires were compared in dendritic cell-vaccinated glioblastoma patients by deep sequencing of TCR beta CDR3 regions. Survival after dendritic cell vaccination was correlated with TCR sequencing metrics, such as TIL content and the overlap between tumor and blood repertoires. The investigation overall reported the following: The response model built on TCR overlap across three groups was characterized as speculative, with prospective validation still needed. Longer time to progression and overall survival after dendritic cell vaccination were predicted by higher estimated pretreatment TIL content. No direct relationship between TCR clonality and survival was found, suggesting that a diverse polyclonal response may matter. The cohort was small and heterogeneous, few patients had complete blood and tumor sets, and even fewer had initial-recurrent tumor pairs.

The CDR3 covers 14 residues, taking in both the cysteine and the phenylalanine. Solely the CDR3 DNA is kept, with 42 bases framed from the first base. Taken from the germline V gene, the CDR1 and CDR2 loops are SNHLY and FYNNEI. V is cut back by 8 bases and J by 5 bases, with 6 bases in the junction unmatched. The immunoSEQ assay amplified TCRB CDR3 regions from approximately 2 micrograms of genomic DNA, or from all available DNA when less than that amount was available. The multiplex PCR employed 60 forward primers targeting TCR V beta segments and 13 reverse primers targeting J beta segments. To estimate reads per starting template, synthetic control templates were spiked into each sample at limiting dilution. Reads of 87 bp were generated by sequencing on the Illumina HiSeq System. Concerning the study's data processing: PCR and sequencing errors were removed by a nearest neighbor algorithm that merged closely related sequences. TCR overlap was defined as the percentage of unique tumor TCR beta sequences that were also present in the same patient's peripheral blood. TCRdb provides this immuneACCESS table in a form limited to in-frame rearrangements. Some clones are lacking; in checked studies, under half of them reflect an unresolved V gene, and why the rest are absent is not known. The V and J calls and clone size were taken over from that table, and D and trimming were inferred from the DNA. The sample yields around 83,000 clones; 85% were counted once. Over 6.5% of the sample is taken by the ten largest.

What this sample's time point label stands for: after dendritic cell vaccination, including at tumor progression/relapse. Selection of patients required sufficient residual fresh-frozen tumor tissue and over two years of available survival data. Although molecular status otherwise differed among the glioblastoma patients, no patient had an isocitrate dehydrogenase mutation. PBMC were collected before vaccination, two weeks after the third vaccination, and at tumor progression if progression occurred. Genomic DNA was extracted with the Qiagen DNeasy Blood extraction Kit. Turning to this clone: Its antigen has not been determined. Nothing much larger sits one base from this clone, and base qualities are not available.

This receptor was taken from a human donor with glioblastoma. This sample comprised blood, obtained after dendritic cell vaccination. The sequence links TRBV2 to TRBJ2-2; 9 middle bases align to TRBD1. In nucleotides, the sequence is TGTGCCAGCTCTGGACAGGGGATGACCGGGGAGCTGTTTTTT. Its protein is CASSGQGMTGELFF.